The 27 T cell receptor beta chains given below trace back to one sample, sequenced in a study of OX40 agonist ivuxolimab in advanced cancers. TCRdb's copy holds only in-frame clones and misses some; the assay was immunoSEQ multiplex PCR. The data contain 70,000 to 80,000 clones, roughly 90% of them singletons. This specimen consisted of CD4+ or CD8+ T cells sorted from blood, obtained in a trial of the OX40 agonist ivuxolimab. The receptor source for this set is an adult with an advanced solid tumor such as melanoma, head and neck, liver or kidney cancer.

This clone was recorded once. The chain links TRBV11-3 to TRBJ2-3; TRBD1 matches 8 bases. With V trimmed by 5 bases and J by 3 bases, 4 bases remained unmatched. The germline gives CDR1 SGHNT, CDR2 YENEEA. This CDR3 contains 14 residues. CDR3 nucleotides: TGTGCCAGCAGCCTGACAGGGGTTACAGATACGCAGTATTTT. Translated: CASSLTGVTDTQYF.

The chain carries TRBV14 and TRBJ2-3, with D perhaps being TRBD1 or TRBD2 (5 bases each). V was cut by 6 bases and J by 3 bases, with 16 bases left in between. Germline V gene lookup returns CDR1 SGHDN and CDR2 FVKESK. The CDR3 has 15 amino acids. For the CDR3, the DNA is TGTGCCAGCAGTCCGTCCGGGGCTTGGACAGATACGCAGTATTTT. The encoded protein is CASSPSGAWTDTQYF.

The table lists this clone with a count of one. V and J are TRBV19 and TRBJ1-1; tentative D call: TRBD1 (6 bases). The CDR3 totals 16 residues. The ends were cut back, 7 bases at V and 0 bases at J, with 18 bases in the middle. Germline CDR1 LNHDA, CDR2 SQIVND (reference sequence). CDR3 bases: TGTGCCAGTACCATCCAACAGGGACGGATGAACACTGAAGCTTTCTTT. This translates into CASTIQQGRMNTEAFF.

The rearrangement links TRBV7-8 to TRBJ1-5; perhaps TRBD1 as D (6 bases). V lost 4 bases to trimming and J lost 3 bases, with 13 bases between them. Germline V CDR1 and CDR2: SGHVS, FQNEAQ. The CDR3 runs 15 residues. CDR3 residues: CASSSTGRFNQPQHF. The CDR3 DNA reads TGTGCCAGCAGCTCAACAGGGAGGTTCAATCAGCCCCAGCATTTT. Filled out from reference TRBV7-8 and TRBJ1-5, the complete variable domain reads GAGVSQSPRYKVAKRGQDVALRCDPISGHVSLFWYQQALGQGPEFLTYFQNEAQLDKSGLPSDRFFAERPEGSVSTLKIQRTQQEDSAVYLCASSSTGRFNQPQHFGDGTRLSIL.

The CDR3 loop is CASNIRAASYEQYF. The CDR3 bases are TGTGCCAGCAACATCCGGGCGGCCTCCTACGAGCAGTACTTC. The genes are TRBV2 and TRBJ2-7, with D hard to call. V was cut by 7 bases and J by 0 bases, with 13 bases left in between. The germline V gene encodes CDR1 SNHLY and CDR2 FYNNEI. The CDR3 covers 14 residues.

This chain uses TRBV6-4 with TRBJ1-4; D may be TRBD1 (5 bases). V lost 6 bases, J lost 7 bases, and 15 bases lay in between. The length of the CDR3 is 14 residues. The germline V gene has CDR1 MRHNA and CDR2 SNTAGT. CDR3: CASRSGTHAEKLFF. CDR3 coding DNA: TGTGCCAGCAGATCCGGGACCCATGCTGAAAAACTGTTTTTT.

The V call is TRBV19, the J call TRBJ2-7; tentatively, D is TRBD1 or TRBD2 (5 bases each). Looked up from germline, CDR1 is LNHDA and CDR2 is SQIVND (reference sequence). The CDR3 is 12 residues long. V was clipped by 4 bases and J by 4 bases, with 8 bases between them. The CDR3 nucleotides are TGTGCCAGTAGTAAAGAGGGGTACGAGCAGTACTTC. It specifies CASSKEGYEQYF.

The CDR3 DNA reads as TGTGCCAGCAGCTTGTCGGAGGATACGCAGTATTTT. Its protein is CASSLSEDTQYF. The rearrangement uses TRBV11-2 and TRBJ2-3; D gene unclear. Trimming cost V 3 bases and J 6 bases, with 7 bases left between them. Germline assignment: CDR1 SGHAT and CDR2 FQNNGV. This CDR3 has 12 amino acids.

This sequence joins TRBV10-2 and TRBJ1-2, with 7 bases matching TRBD1. Germline CDR1 reads WSHSY; CDR2 reads SAAADI. V dropped 6 bases and J dropped 7; count of bases not matched to a gene: 11. The CDR3 has 14 residues. The CDR3 reads CASSRGQPSVGYTF. CDR3 DNA: TGCGCCAGCAGCCGGGGACAGCCGTCTGTTGGCTACACCTTC.

The genes are TRBV10-3 and TRBJ1-6; 9 positions match TRBD1. This CDR3 is 15 amino acids long. Unmatched junction bases numbered 10, after V lost 10 bases and J lost 6 bases. CDR1 ENHRY and CDR2 SYGVKD come from the germline V gene. The CDR3 DNA is TGTGCCAGCAAAGGAGAGGGACAGGGTAATTCACCCCTCCACTTT. It codes for CASKGEGQGNSPLHF.

V and J are TRBV2 and TRBJ2-2; 15 nucleotides align to TRBD2. Germline CDR1 SNHLY, CDR2 FYNNEI. The CDR3 has 18 amino acids. V lost 4 bases to trimming and J lost 0 bases; unmatched junction nucleotides: 3. CDR3 in DNA: TGTGCCAGCAGTGGGTGGACTAGCGGGAGGGCGAACACCGGGGAGCTGTTTTTT. Translating gives CASSGWTSGRANTGELFF.

The chain carries TRBV12-5 and TRBJ1-5; D not resolved. This CDR3 region has 18 residues. Germline assignment: CDR1 LGHNT and CDR2 FRNRAP. Trimming removed 2 bases at V and 2 bases at J, with 19 bases between. The CDR3 is CASGLPPRRNGGNQPQHF. The CDR3 nucleotides read TGTGCTAGTGGTTTGCCTCCTCGACGTAACGGGGGCAATCAGCCCCAGCATTTT.

The chain has TRBV29-1 and TRBJ1-2; the D is unclear. The CDR3 loop spans 14 amino acids. Germline CDR1 reads SQVTM; CDR2 reads ANQGSEA. Trimming stripped 3 bases from V and 5 bases from J, with 16 bases between. CDR3 nucleotides: TGCAGCGTTGATCTTGGCCAGCTCATTTATGGCTACACCTTC. Encoded protein: CSVDLGQLIYGYTF.

This chain uses TRBV7-6 with TRBJ2-7; D remains unclear. This CDR3 has 12 residues. Trimming stripped 4 bases from V and 4 bases from J, with 8 bases between. Looked up from germline, CDR1 is SGHVS and CDR2 is FNYEAQ. CDR3 region: CASSSVQYEQYF. CDR3 coding DNA: TGTGCCAGCAGCTCGGTCCAATACGAGCAGTACTTC.

The chain carries TRBV6-1 and TRBJ1-3; tentative D call: TRBD1 (6 bases). The CDR3 is 14 amino acids. Trimming took off 6 bases at V and 4 bases at J, with 13 bases between the two ends. The germline V gene encodes CDR1 MNHNS and CDR2 SASEGT. The CDR3: CASSVTGTGNTIYF. The CDR3 DNA reads TGTGCCAGCAGCGTTACAGGGACGGGAAACACCATATATTTT.

The genes are TRBV10-3 and TRBJ2-3; D remains unclear. The germline V gene has CDR1 ENHRY and CDR2 SYGVKD. The CDR3 is made up of 12 amino acids. V was cut by 2 bases and J by 1 base, with 1 base left in between. CDR3 coding DNA: TGTGCCATCAGTGAGGGCACAGATACGCAGTATTTT. Its translation: CAISEGTDTQYF.

With regard to this clone: This sample also contains other DNA sequences that code for the same CDR3. The chain combines TRBV6-1 with TRBJ2-4; TRBD1 aligns across 9 bases. After removal of 3 bases from V and 6 bases from J, the junction contained 9 bases not matched to a gene. CDR1 and CDR2 (germline): MNHNS, SASEGT. The length of the CDR3 is 16 residues. The CDR3 is CASSDSWGQGINIQYF. In DNA, the CDR3 is TGTGCCAGCAGTGACAGTTGGGGACAGGGTATAAACATTCAGTACTTC.

The chain is built from TRBV27 and TRBJ2-3, with 7 bases fitting TRBD2. The germline V gene encodes CDR1 MNHEY and CDR2 SMNVEV (reference sequence). The CDR3 spans 15 residues. V shed 2 bases, J shed 3 bases, and the junction held 5 bases outside the gene matches. The CDR3 reads CASSLAGAGTDTQYF. CDR3 bases: TGTGCCAGCAGTTTAGCGGGAGCTGGGACAGATACGCAGTATTTT.

About this clone itself: Other DNA sequences in this sample translate to the same CDR3. The J gene is TRBJ2-5, the V gene TRBV11-3, with unresolved D. Trimming removed 1 base from V and 4 bases from J, with 1 base in between. Germline CDR1 and CDR2: SGHNT and YENEEA. The CDR3 sequence is 11 residues long. CDR3: CASSLGETQYF. CDR3 sequence (DNA): TGTGCCAGCAGCTTAGGAGAGACCCAGTACTTC. Full variable domain (remainder filled in from reference TRBV11-3 and TRBJ2-5): EAGVVQSPRYKIIEKKQPVAFWCNPISGHNTLYWYLQNLGQGPELLIRYENEEAVDDSQLPKDRFSAERLKGVDSTLKIQPAELGDSAVYLCASSLGETQYFGPGTRLLVL.

CDR3 nucleotides: TGTGCCAGCCTCCGGGACACCTCATGGGGGGAGCTGTTTTTT. It yields the protein CASLRDTSWGELFF. This rearrangement joins TRBV2 to TRBJ2-2; D is perhaps TRBD1 (6 bases). Germline CDR1 and CDR2: SNHLY and FYNNEI. CDR3 length: 14 residues. V dropped 8 bases and J dropped 8 bases, with 18 bases sitting between them.

This chain connects TRBV6-5 to TRBJ2-1, with no clear D. The germline V gene has CDR1 MNHEY and CDR2 SVGAGI. This CDR3 spans 15 amino acids. Trimming cost V 4 bases and J 7 bases, with 17 bases left between them. The CDR3 protein is CASSFRAGSPNEQFF. CDR3 DNA: TGTGCCAGCAGTTTCCGCGCCGGTAGCCCAAATGAGCAGTTCTTC.

The chain carries TRBV9 and TRBJ2-3; 10 nucleotides align to TRBD2. The CDR3 has 18 residues. The germline gives CDR1 SGDLS, CDR2 YYNGEE. Trimming at V came to 1 base and at J to 4 bases, leaving 12 bases not matched to a gene. CDR3: CASSVTQSSSGSPDTQYF. The CDR3 DNA reads TGTGCCAGCAGCGTAACCCAGTCGTCTAGCGGGAGCCCAGATACGCAGTATTTT.

The chain uses TRBV5-6 and TRBJ1-3, with D possibly matching TRBD1 (6 bases). The CDR3 contains 16 residues. V lost 1 base and J 0 bases, leaving 11 bases between the germline ends. The V gene's germline CDR1 is SGHDT and CDR2 YYEEEE. CDR3 DNA: TGTGCCAGCAGCTTGATAGGGGGGAGCTCTGGAAACACCATATATTTT. It translates to CASSLIGGSSGNTIYF.

This clone came up a few times. CDR3 bases: TGCGCCAGCAGCTTCGGGACTTCCAACACAGATACGCAGTATTTT. Translated: CASSFGTSNTDTQYF. The rearrangement uses TRBV5-1 and TRBJ2-3, with a tentative D call TRBD2 (6 bases). Germline V gene sequence: CDR1 SGHRS, CDR2 YFSETQ. Trimming took 2 bases from V and 2 from J, leaving 12 bases between them. CDR3 length equals 15 residues.

This chain links TRBV10-1 with TRBJ2-2; a weak D match, TRBD1 (6 bases). Germline V gene sequence: CDR1 WNHNN, CDR2 SYGVQD (reference sequence). The CDR3 totals 13 residues. Trimming cost V 6 bases and J 3 bases, with 8 bases left between them. The CDR3 reads CASSRGHTGELFF. DNA of the CDR3: TGCGCCAGCAGCAGGGGACACACCGGGGAGCTGTTTTTT.

J is TRBJ2-1 and V is TRBV15, with D tentatively TRBD2 (5 bases). Trimming removed 0 bases at V and 10 bases at J, with 7 bases between. The CDR3 totals 12 residues. Germline V gene lookup returns CDR1 LNHNV and CDR2 YYDKDF (reference sequence). CDR3 protein: CATSRDRLEQFF. The CDR3 DNA is TGTGCCACCAGCAGAGATCGACTAGAGCAGTTCTTC.

The rearrangement joins TRBV19 to TRBJ2-1, with a possible D match to TRBD1 (5 bases). The ends were cut back, 7 bases at V and 0 bases at J, with 13 bases in the middle. Germline CDR1 and CDR2: LNHDA and SQIVND (reference sequence). The length of the CDR3 is 15 residues. The CDR3 is CASNVQGISYNEQFF. CDR3 coding DNA: TGTGCCAGTAATGTTCAGGGAATCTCCTACAATGAGCAGTTCTTC.